Listed below are T cell receptor beta chains from one sample, sequenced in a study of OX40 agonist ivuxolimab in advanced cancers. Repertoires were generated with immunoSEQ multiplex PCR, while TCRdb's copy carries only in-frame clones and drops some. The table has around 86,000 clones, around 89% seen once. The specimen was CD4+ or CD8+ T cells sorted from blood, collected in a trial of the OX40 agonist ivuxolimab. The receptors come from an adult with an advanced solid tumor such as melanoma, head and neck, liver or kidney cancer. The CDR3 runs from the conserved cysteine through the conserved F or W. Each record gives: D gene, J gene, V gene, clone size, CDR3 protein, CDR3 DNA. A D gene is named only where the DNA matches it firmly. Where a row states a size, it is once, few, many or the class of an expanded clone; other rows omit it.

>NA|TRBJ1-1|TRBV19|NA
CASSIRHSLNTEAFF
TGTGCCAGTAGTATACGTCACAGTCTGAACACTGAAGCTTTCTTT
>TRBD1|TRBJ2-2|TRBV2|NA
CASSEGQGFTGELFF
TGTGCCAGCAGTGAAGGACAGGGGTTCACCGGGGAGCTGTTTTTT
>NA|TRBJ2-6|TRBV18|NA
CASSPTRGAGANVLTF
TGTGCCAGCTCACCCACGAGGGGGGCTGGGGCCAACGTCCTGACTTTC
>TRBD2|TRBJ2-3|TRBV5-8|NA
CASSYQGLAGGSDTQYF
TGTGCCAGCAGCTACCAGGGACTAGCGGGAGGGTCAGATACGCAGTATTTT
>NA|TRBJ1-1|TRBV9|NA
CVSSVGSLGKAFF
TGTGTCAGCAGCGTAGGAAGTTTAGGTAAAGCTTTCTTT
>TRBD1|TRBJ1-2|TRBV30|NA
CAWSPQGVVGYTF
TGTGCCTGGAGTCCGCAGGGGGTCGTGGGCTACACCTTC
>NA|TRBJ2-7|TRBV5-1|once
CASSFGTGRDIYYEQYF
TGCGCCAGCAGCTTTGGGACGGGCCGGGACATCTACTACGAGCAGTACTTC
>TRBD2|TRBJ2-3|TRBV29-1|NA
CSAQGWWEGLRDTQYF
TGCAGCGCCCAGGGTTGGTGGGAGGGCCTTAGAGATACGCAGTATTTT
>TRBD2|TRBJ2-2|TRBV27|NA
CASSLILAGFDTGELFF
TGTGCCAGCAGTTTAATACTAGCGGGATTCGACACCGGGGAGCTGTTTTTT
>TRBD1|TRBJ2-1|TRBV14|NA
CASSHSLQGVDEQFF
TGTGCCAGCAGCCATTCCCTACAGGGGGTGGATGAGCAGTTCTTC
>TRBD2|TRBJ2-2|TRBV6-5|few
CASSREGRAGELFF
TGTGCCAGCTCGCGGGAGGGCCGGGCCGGGGAGCTGTTTTTT
>NA|TRBJ2-7|TRBV7-2|NA
CASSLVGPARYEQYF
TGTGCCAGCAGCTTAGTTGGGCCCGCTCGGTACGAGCAGTACTTC
>TRBD2|TRBJ2-7|TRBV5-4|NA
CASSADWGGQQYF
TGTGCCAGCAGCGCGGACTGGGGAGGGCAGCAGTACTTC
>NA|TRBJ2-3|TRBV6-6|NA
CASSQNTDTQYF
TGTGCCAGCAGTCAAAACACAGATACGCAGTATTTT
>TRBD1|TRBJ1-6|TRBV5-1|NA
CASSEDPGGSNSPLHF
TGCGCCAGCAGTGAAGACCCAGGGGGGTCGAATTCACCCCTCCACTTT
>NA|TRBJ2-1|TRBV6-6|NA
CASSSGPGENEQFF
TGTGCCAGCAGTTCAGGGCCGGGGGAAAATGAGCAGTTCTTC
>TRBD2|TRBJ2-7|TRBV4-3|NA
CASSQGVGGLVDEQYF
TGCGCCAGCAGCCAAGGTGTTGGCGGACTAGTAGACGAGCAGTACTTC
>NA|TRBJ1-1|TRBV7-6|NA
CASSLAGRDTEAFF
TGTGCCAGCAGCTTAGCAGGGAGAGACACTGAAGCTTTCTTT
>NA|TRBJ2-1|TRBV11-3|NA
CASSLGGLRTYNEQFF
TGTGCCAGCAGCTTAGGGGGCCTACGGACCTACAATGAGCAGTTCTTC
>NA|TRBJ2-3|TRBV19|NA
CASSIDLWRGRTDTQYF
TGTGCCAGTAGTATAGACCTTTGGAGGGGCCGCACAGATACGCAGTATTTT
>TRBD1|TRBJ2-6|TRBV6-5|NA
CASSKTGTGANVLTF
TGTGCCAGCAGCAAGACAGGGACTGGGGCCAACGTCCTGACTTTC
>NA|TRBJ2-7|TRBV4-1|NA
CASSPGRISEQYF
TGCGCCAGCAGCCCGGGACGCATTTCCGAGCAGTACTTC
>TRBD1|TRBJ2-7|TRBV18|once
CASSSLGQGPYEQYF
TGTGCCAGCTCATCATTGGGACAGGGACCCTACGAGCAGTACTTC